This TCR beta chain was retrieved from a study of T cell changes during pregnancy in multiple sclerosis. This CDR3 contains 17 residues. Germline CDR1 and CDR2: PRHDT and FYEKMQ (reference sequence). V lost 5 bases to trimming and J lost 0 bases, with 14 bases between them. The assay was immunoSEQ multiplex PCR, and TCRdb's table has in-frame clones only and misses some. Of about 24,000 clones listed, 86% are singletons. The starting material was CD8+ T cells from peripheral blood mononuclear cells, obtained in the first trimester of pregnancy. The rearrangement links TRBV13 to TRBJ2-6, with D perhaps TRBD1 (5 bases). The sequence was obtained from a female donor in good health, enrolled as a control in a pregnancy study. The CDR3 DNA is TGTGCCAGCAGCCCGTACCTCGACAGCTCTGGGGCCAACGTCCTGACTTTC. This sequence encodes CASSPYLDSSGANVLTF. The entire variable domain, with the rest obtained from reference TRBV13 and TRBJ2-6, is as follows: AAGVIQSPRHLIKEKRETATLKCYPIPRHDTVYWYQQGPGQDPQFLISFYEKMQSDKGSIPDRFSAQQFSDYHSELNMSSLELGDSALYFCASSPYLDSSGANVLTFGAGSRLTVL.